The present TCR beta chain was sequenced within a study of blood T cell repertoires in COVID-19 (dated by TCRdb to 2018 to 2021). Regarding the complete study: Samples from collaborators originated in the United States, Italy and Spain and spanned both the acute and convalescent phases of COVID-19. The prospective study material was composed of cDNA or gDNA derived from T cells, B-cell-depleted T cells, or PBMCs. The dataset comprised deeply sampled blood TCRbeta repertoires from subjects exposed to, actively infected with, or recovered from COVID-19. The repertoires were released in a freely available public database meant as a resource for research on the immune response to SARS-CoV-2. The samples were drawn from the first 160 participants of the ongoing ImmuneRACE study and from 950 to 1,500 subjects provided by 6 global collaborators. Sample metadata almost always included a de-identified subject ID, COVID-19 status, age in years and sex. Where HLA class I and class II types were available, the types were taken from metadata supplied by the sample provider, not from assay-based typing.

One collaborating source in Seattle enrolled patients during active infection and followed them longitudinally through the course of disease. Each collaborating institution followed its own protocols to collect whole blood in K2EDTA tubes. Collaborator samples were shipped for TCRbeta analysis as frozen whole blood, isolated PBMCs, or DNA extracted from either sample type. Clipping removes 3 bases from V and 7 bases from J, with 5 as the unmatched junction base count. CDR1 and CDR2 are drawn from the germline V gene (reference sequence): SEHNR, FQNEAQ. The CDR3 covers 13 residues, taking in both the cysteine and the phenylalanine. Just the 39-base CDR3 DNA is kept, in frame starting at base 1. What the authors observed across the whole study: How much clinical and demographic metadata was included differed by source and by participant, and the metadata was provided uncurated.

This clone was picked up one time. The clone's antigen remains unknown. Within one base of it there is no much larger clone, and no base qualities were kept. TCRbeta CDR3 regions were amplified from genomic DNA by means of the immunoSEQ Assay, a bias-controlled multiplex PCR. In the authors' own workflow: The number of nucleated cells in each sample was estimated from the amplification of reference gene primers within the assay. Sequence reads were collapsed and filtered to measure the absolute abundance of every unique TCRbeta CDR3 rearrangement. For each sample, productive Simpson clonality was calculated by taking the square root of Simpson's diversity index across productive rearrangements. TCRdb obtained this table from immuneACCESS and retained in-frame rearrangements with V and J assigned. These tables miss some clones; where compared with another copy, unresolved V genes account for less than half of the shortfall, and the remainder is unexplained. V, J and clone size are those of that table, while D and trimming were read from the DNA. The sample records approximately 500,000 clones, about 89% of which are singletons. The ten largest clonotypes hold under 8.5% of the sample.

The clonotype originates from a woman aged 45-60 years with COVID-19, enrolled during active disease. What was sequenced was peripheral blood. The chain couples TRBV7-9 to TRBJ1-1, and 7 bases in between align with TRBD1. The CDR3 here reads CASSFTGVGEAFF. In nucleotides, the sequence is TGTGCCAGCAGCTTCACAGGGGTGGGTGAAGCTTTCTTT. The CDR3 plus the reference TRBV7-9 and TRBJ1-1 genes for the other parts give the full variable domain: DTGVSQNPRHKITKRGQNVTFRCDPISEHNRLYWYRQTLGQGPEFLTYFQNEAQLEKSRLLSDRFSAERPKGSFSTLEIQRTEQGDSAMYLCASSFTGVGEAFFGQGTRLTVV.